This TCR beta chain was sequenced during a study of cytomegalovirus exposure and HLA in healthy donors. Overall study findings and caveats: In an earlier analysis, in some 500 donors, most V segments appeared productive either ~90% or ~30% of the time.

A note on this clone: The antigen remains unidentified.

Donors in the study were healthy people who gave bone marrow. Researchers ran the PCR with 60 Vbeta and 13 Jbeta primers. Sequenced by immunoSEQ multiplex PCR; TCRdb stores in-frame clones only, minus some. Recorded for this sample: roughly 60,000 clones. V lost 6 bases and J lost 4; bases outside the gene matches: 6. CDR3 length: 13 residues. Per germline, CDR1 MNHEY and CDR2 SVGAGI. Sequencing used PBMCs. This TCR was recovered from a male donor in good health and CMV-seronegative. This rearrangement joins TRBV6-5 to TRBJ2-7; TRBD1 matches 7 bases. In nucleotides, the CDR3 is TGTGCCAGCAGCCCGGGACAGAAATACGAGCAGTACTTC. It codes for CASSPGQKYEQYF.